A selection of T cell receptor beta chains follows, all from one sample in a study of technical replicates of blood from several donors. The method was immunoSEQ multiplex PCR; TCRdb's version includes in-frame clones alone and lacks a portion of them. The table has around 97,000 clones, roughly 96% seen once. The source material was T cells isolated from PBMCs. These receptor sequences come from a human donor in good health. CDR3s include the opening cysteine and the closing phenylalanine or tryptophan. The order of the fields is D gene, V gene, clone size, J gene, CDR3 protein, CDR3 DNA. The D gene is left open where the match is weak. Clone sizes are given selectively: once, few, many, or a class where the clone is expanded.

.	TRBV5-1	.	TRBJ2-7	CASSLNSYEQYF	TGCGCCAGCAGCTTGAACAGCTACGAGCAGTACTTC
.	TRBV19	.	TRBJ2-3	CASTRQVNTDTQYF	TGTGCCAGTACCAGACAGGTTAACACAGATACGCAGTATTTT
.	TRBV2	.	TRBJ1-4	CASRRELDEKLFF	TGTGCCAGCAGGCGCGAGCTTGATGAAAAACTGTTTTTT
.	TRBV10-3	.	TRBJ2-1	CAISGSGSLVRNEQFF	TGTGCCATCAGTGGTAGCGGATCACTGGTTAGGAATGAGCAGTTCTTC
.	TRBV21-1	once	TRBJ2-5	CASRSVAEETQYF	TGTGCCAGCAGATCGGTAGCGGAAGAGACCCAGTACTTC
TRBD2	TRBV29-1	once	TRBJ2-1	CSVVGPREAGEQFF	TGCAGCGTTGTAGGACCGAGAGAAGCGGGAGAGCAGTTCTTC
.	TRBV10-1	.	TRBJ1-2	CASSPTSSYGYTF	TGCGCCAGCTCTCCAACATCCTCCTATGGCTACACCTTC
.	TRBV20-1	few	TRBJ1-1	CSAGGAEAFF	TGCAGTGCTGGGGGGGCTGAAGCTTTCTTT
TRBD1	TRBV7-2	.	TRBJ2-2	CASSSSTGGTGELFF	TGTGCCAGCAGTTCATCGACAGGGGGCACCGGGGAGCTGTTTTTT
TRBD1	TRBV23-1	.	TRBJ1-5	CASTRTGYQPQHF	TGCGCCAGCACAAGGACAGGTTATCAGCCCCAGCATTTT
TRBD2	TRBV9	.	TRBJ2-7	CASSVVGGSDEQYF	TGTGCCAGCAGCGTAGTTGGCGGGAGCGACGAGCAGTACTTC
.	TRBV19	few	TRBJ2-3	CASSETGTHYTDTQYF	TGTGCCAGTAGTGAGACCGGGACACACTACACAGATACGCAGTATTTT
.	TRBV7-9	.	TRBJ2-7	CASSSSRVGSYEQYF	TGTGCCAGCAGCTCGTCACGGGTAGGCTCCTACGAGCAGTACTTC
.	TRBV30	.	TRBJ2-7	CAWSVPAQRATYEQYF	TGTGCCTGGAGTGTACCTGCCCAGCGGGCCACCTACGAGCAGTACTTC
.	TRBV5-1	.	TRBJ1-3	CASSVWGDSRSGNTIYF	TGCGCCAGCAGCGTTTGGGGTGACAGTCGCTCTGGAAACACCATATATTTT
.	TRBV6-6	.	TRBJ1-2	CASNQVAGYTF	TGTGCCAGCAATCAGGTCGCTGGCTACACCTTC
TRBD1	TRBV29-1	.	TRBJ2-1	CSVDIGTGNNEQFF	TGCAGCGTTGATATCGGGACAGGGAACAATGAGCAGTTCTTC
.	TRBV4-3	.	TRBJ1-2	CASSQGIGLQGYGYTF	TGCGCCAGCAGCCAGGGGATAGGGTTACAGGGTTATGGCTACACCTTC
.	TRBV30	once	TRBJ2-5	CAWSVTNTAQYF	TGTGCCTGGAGTGTTACCAATACGGCCCAGTACTTC
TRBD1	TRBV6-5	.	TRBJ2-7	CASSYDRANVYEQYF	TGTGCCAGCAGTTACGACAGGGCTAATGTATACGAGCAGTACTTC
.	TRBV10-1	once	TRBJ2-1	CASSDSPLGEQFF	TGCGCCAGCAGTGACTCCCCCTTGGGCGAGCAGTTCTTC
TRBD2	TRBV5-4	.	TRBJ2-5	CASSWAGDETQYF	TGTGCCAGCAGCTGGGCGGGAGACGAGACCCAGTACTTC
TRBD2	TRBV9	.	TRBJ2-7	CASSVGREGTYEQYF	TGTGCCAGCAGCGTAGGACGGGAGGGAACCTACGAGCAGTACTTC
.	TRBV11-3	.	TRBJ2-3	CASSLGFEGGDTQYF	TGTGCCAGCAGCTTAGGTTTTGAAGGAGGAGATACGCAGTATTTT
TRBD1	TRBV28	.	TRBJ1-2	CASSYTDRGTGYTF	TGTGCCAGCAGTTATACGGACAGGGGAACTGGCTACACCTTC
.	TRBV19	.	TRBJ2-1	CASSQFSYNEQFF	TGTGCCAGTAGTCAGTTCTCCTACAATGAGCAGTTCTTC
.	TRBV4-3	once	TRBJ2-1	CASSRAGAYNEQFF	TGCGCCAGCAGCCGGGCAGGGGCCTACAATGAGCAGTTCTTC
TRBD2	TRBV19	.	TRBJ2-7	CASRRTSGNHEQYF	TGTGCCAGTAGGAGGACTAGCGGGAACCACGAGCAGTACTTC
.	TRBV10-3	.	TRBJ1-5	CAISEGRGNQPQHF	TGTGCCATCAGTGAGGGCAGGGGCAATCAGCCCCAGCATTTT
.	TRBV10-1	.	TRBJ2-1	CASSENSLPPYNEQFF	TGCGCCAGCAGTGAGAACTCCCTCCCACCATACAATGAGCAGTTCTTC
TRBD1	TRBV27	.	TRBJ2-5	CASRSTGQETQYF	TGTGCCAGCAGATCGACAGGGCAAGAGACCCAGTACTTC
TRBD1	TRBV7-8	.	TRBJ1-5	CASRMDRANSNQPQHF	TGTGCCAGCAGAATGGACAGGGCTAATAGCAATCAGCCCCAGCATTTT
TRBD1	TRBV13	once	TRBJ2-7	CASSPKGTGGDEQYF	TGTGCCAGCAGCCCTAAAGGGACAGGGGGCGACGAGCAGTACTTC
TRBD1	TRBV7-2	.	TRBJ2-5	CASSLQGLIETQYF	TGTGCCAGCAGTTTACAGGGGCTTATCGAGACCCAGTACTTC
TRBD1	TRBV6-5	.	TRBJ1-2	CASSYTGVGYTF	TGTGCCAGCAGTTATACAGGGGTCGGCTACACCTTC
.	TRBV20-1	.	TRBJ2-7	CSAISSEQYF	TGCAGTGCTATTTCTTCTGAGCAGTACTTC
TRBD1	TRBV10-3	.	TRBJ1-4	CAISDPTGEIPEKLFF	TGTGCCATCAGTGACCCGACAGGGGAGATTCCAGAAAAACTGTTTTTT
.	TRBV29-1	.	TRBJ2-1	CSVLASSYNEQFF	TGCAGCGTTTTGGCAAGCTCCTACAATGAGCAGTTCTTC
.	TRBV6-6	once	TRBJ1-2	CASSSTGYGYTF	TGTGCCAGCAGTTCCACAGGGTATGGCTACACCTTC
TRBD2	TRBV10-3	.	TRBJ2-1	CAITSGINNEQFF	TGTGCCATCACTAGCGGAATAAACAATGAGCAGTTCTTC
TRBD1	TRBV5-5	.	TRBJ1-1	CASSLAVVYRGGDTEAFF	TGTGCCAGCAGCTTGGCCGTGGTTTACAGGGGGGGAGACACTGAAGCTTTCTTT
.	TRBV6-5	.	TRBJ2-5	CASSYSQPVQETQYF	TGTGCCAGCAGTTACTCCCAACCGGTCCAAGAGACCCAGTACTTC
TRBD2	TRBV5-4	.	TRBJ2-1	CASSLTSGRGSYNEQFF	TGTGCCAGCAGCTTGACTAGCGGGAGAGGGTCCTACAATGAGCAGTTCTTC
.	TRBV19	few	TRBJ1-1	CASSRAKGVVDTEAFF	TGTGCCAGTAGCAGAGCTAAAGGGGTGGTAGACACTGAAGCTTTCTTT
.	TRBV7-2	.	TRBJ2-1	CASSLNTGSTYNEQFF	TGTGCCAGCAGCTTAAACACAGGGTCTACCTACAATGAGCAGTTCTTC
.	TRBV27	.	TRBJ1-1	CATLLNPEAFF	TGTGCCACCTTGCTAAACCCTGAAGCTTTCTTT
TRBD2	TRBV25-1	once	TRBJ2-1	CASSALAGGNEQFF	TGTGCCAGCAGTGCACTAGCGGGAGGGAATGAGCAGTTCTTC
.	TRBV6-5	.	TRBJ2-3	CASSYSGGTDTQYF	TGTGCCAGCAGTTACTCAGGGGGCACAGATACGCAGTATTTT